The sequence of this T cell receptor beta chain was determined in a study of blood T cell repertoires in COVID-19. Study details: T cells, B-cell-depleted T cells, or PBMCs supplied cDNA or gDNA.

The CDR3 totals 14 residues. With 11 bases removed from V and 2 bases from J, the gap between germline ends came to 16 bases. Germline CDR1 reads MNHEY; CDR2 reads SVGAGI. Repertoires were generated with immunoSEQ multiplex PCR, while TCRdb's copy carries only in-frame clones and drops some. The table includes under 45,000 clones, about 80% detected once. Sequencing was carried out using peripheral blood. This sequence joins TRBV6-5 and TRBJ1-5; D may be TRBD1 (5 bases). This receptor was obtained from a man aged 60-69 years with active COVID-19. The CDR3: CASRGTGGNQPQHF. CDR3 coding DNA: TGTGCCTCAAGAGGGACGGGGGGCAATCAGCCCCAGCATTTT.